This entry lists 16 T cell receptor beta chains sequenced from one sample in a study of T-cell memory formation after mild COVID-19. TCRdb processed the 5' RACE reads anew with MiXCR; each CDR3 protein has one entry. The sample includes 210,000 or so distinct CDR3 sequences, 15% to 20% seen only once; the top ten take approximately 2.4%. The sequenced sample consisted of PBMCs or a T cell subset sorted from them (not recorded which). These receptors originate from an adult woman who had mild COVID-19 (a few samples of this study predate the infection). Cell type and time point are not known.

V is TRBV29-1 and J is TRBJ1-2; possible D gene TRBD1, 5 bases. Trimming cost V 4 bases and J 6 bases, with 18 bases left between them. The CDR3 is 14 amino acids. Germline lookup yields CDR1 SQVTM and CDR2 ANQGSEA. For the CDR3, the DNA is TGCAGCGTTGTCGTGGGGGTCAACTCTAATGGCTACACCTTC. This sequence encodes CSVVVGVNSNGYTF.

The sample holds many counts of this clonotype. This sequence joins TRBV10-3 and TRBJ1-4, with a possible D match to TRBD1 (5 bases). The ends were cut back, 0 bases at V and 4 bases at J, with 9 bases in the middle. This CDR3 spans 15 amino acids. Germline values: CDR1 ENHRY, CDR2 SYGVKD. The CDR3 sequence is CAISESPGLNEKLFF. CDR3 bases: TGTGCCATCAGTGAGTCGCCGGGACTTAATGAAAAACTGTTTTTT.

The rearrangement links TRBV6-5 to TRBJ1-1; D gene uncertain. Trimming removed 2 bases at V and 0 bases at J, with 4 bases between. CDR3 length: 13 amino acids. Per germline, CDR1 MNHEY and CDR2 SVGAGI. The CDR3: CASSYEVNTEAFF. The CDR3 region has the DNA TGTGCCAGCAGTTACGAGGTGAACACTGAAGCTTTCTTT.

The chain recombines TRBV7-2 with TRBJ1-1; D is perhaps TRBD1 (5 bases). V shed 1 base and J shed 4 bases, with 10 bases lying between them. Germline V CDR1 and CDR2: SGHTA, FQGNSA. This CDR3 region has 14 residues. CDR3 sequence reads: CASSLDAGLTEAFF. The CDR3 nucleotides read TGTGCCAGCAGCTTAGATGCAGGGCTCACTGAAGCTTTCTTT.

This sequence joins TRBV9 and TRBJ2-3; TRBD2 matches 9 bases. Germline V gene sequence: CDR1 SGDLS, CDR2 YYNGEE. V gave up 4 bases and J gave up 2 bases; unmatched junction bases: 8. This CDR3 spans 16 amino acids. The CDR3 DNA follows: TGTGCCAGCAGCCCCCGGACTAGCGACTACACAGATACGCAGTATTTT. Encoded protein: CASSPRTSDYTDTQYF.

This clonotype came up a few times. The V call is TRBV28, the J call TRBJ2-4; 7 nucleotides align to TRBD2. Germline lookup yields CDR1 MDHEN and CDR2 SYDVKM. The CDR3 sequence is 14 residues long. CDR3 coding DNA: TGTGCGGGACGGGGCGGGGGAGCCAAAAACATTCAGTACTTC. The encoded protein is CAGRGGGAKNIQYF.

This clonotype was seen only a few times. The V and J genes are TRBV5-1 and TRBJ2-7, with D unresolved. The CDR3 loop spans 14 amino acids. CDR1 SGHRS and CDR2 YFSETQ come from the germline V gene. Trimming stripped 2 bases from V and 1 base from J, with 10 bases between. CDR3 sequence: CASSFTEGSYEQYF. The DNA of the CDR3 is TGCGCCAGCAGCTTCACAGAAGGATCCTACGAGCAGTACTTC. The full variable domain, rest sourced from reference TRBV5-1 and TRBJ2-7, is KAGVTQTPRYLIKTRGQQVTLSCSPISGHRSVSWYQQTPGQGLQFLFEYFSETQRNKGNFPGRFSGRQFSNSRSEMNVSTLELGDSALYLCASSFTEGSYEQYFGPGTRLTVT.

This clonotype was counted between two and nine times. The chain couples TRBV12-3 or TRBV12-4 to TRBJ2-6; a possible D gene is TRBD2 (5 bases). The CDR3 is 17 amino acids. The V gene lost 5 bases and the J gene lost 0 bases, with 14 bases spanning the gap. This CDR3 is CASSPPDFSSGANVLTF. In DNA, the CDR3 is TGTGCCAGCAGTCCACCGGACTTTAGCTCTGGGGCCAACGTCCTGACTTTC.

The chain employs TRBV25-1 and TRBJ1-2, with D possibly TRBD1 on 6 matching bases. Germline loops: CDR1 MGHDK, CDR2 SYGVNS. Trimming removed 8 bases from V and 4 bases from J, with 17 bases in between. This CDR3 comprises 14 residues. The CDR3 here is CASASRGGGYGYTF. CDR3 DNA sequence: TGTGCCAGCGCTTCTCGAGGGGGGGGCTATGGCTACACCTTC.

DNA for the CDR3: TGTGCCAGCAGCCGTTCGGAACGGGATACCTATTTGCGGGAGCTGTTTTTT. Residues: CASSRSERDTYLRELFF. The V gene is TRBV3-1, the J gene TRBJ2-2; D may be TRBD2 (5 bases). V was cut by 4 bases and J by 9 bases, with 24 bases left in between. This CDR3 contains 17 residues. Per germline, CDR1 LGHDT and CDR2 YNNKEL (reference sequence).

The chain is built from TRBV7-8 and TRBJ1-1; 8 bases are a match to TRBD1. Looked up from germline, CDR1 is SGHVS and CDR2 is FQNEAQ. The CDR3 totals 17 residues. V lost 2 bases and J lost 1; bases outside the gene matches: 9. This chain's CDR3 is CASSLIRGLLENTEAFF. The CDR3 nucleotides are TGTGCCAGCAGCTTAATCAGGGGGCTGTTGGAGAACACTGAAGCTTTCTTT.

This clonotype showed up just a few times. This chain uses TRBV7-2 with TRBJ2-5; the match to TRBD2 covers 7 bases. The CDR3 totals 13 residues. With 4 bases clipped from V and 6 bases from J, the junction kept 5 bases outside the gene matches. CDR1 is SGHTA and CDR2 is FQGNSA in the germline V gene. CDR3 bases: TGTGCCAGCAGCTCCGACGGGGGGAAGACCCAGTACTTC. It is translated as CASSSDGGKTQYF.

A few counts support this clonotype. This sequence joins TRBV6-5 and TRBJ2-7; D might be TRBD1 (5 bases). The germline V and J ends were trimmed by 0 bases and 3 bases, with 12 bases remaining between them. The CDR3 contains 15 residues. CDR1 MNHEY and CDR2 SVGAGI come from the germline V gene. CDR3 in DNA: TGTGCCAGCAGTTACTCGGGTCTTACAGGCTACGAGCAGTACTTC. Protein: CASSYSGLTGYEQYF.

The gene calls are TRBV18 and TRBJ2-1; perhaps TRBD2 as D (5 bases). Trimming stripped 2 bases from V and 1 base from J, with 12 bases between. CDR1 is KGHSH, CDR2 LQKENI, per germline. CDR3 length: 16 residues. The CDR3 coding sequence is TGTGCCAGCTCACCATCGAGCGGAAGATCCTACAATGAGCAGTTCTTC. The encoded protein is CASSPSSGRSYNEQFF. The whole variable domain, remainder taken from reference TRBV18 and TRBJ2-1, is NAGVMQNPRHLVRRRGQEARLRCSPMKGHSHVYWYRQLPEEGLKFMVYLQKENIIDESGMPKERFSAEFPKEGPSILRIQQVVRGDSAAYFCASSPSSGRSYNEQFFGPGTRLTVL.

This clonotype has only a few counts. V gene TRBV5-1 combines with J gene TRBJ1-5; D is possibly TRBD1 (5 bases). The germline V gene encodes CDR1 SGHRS and CDR2 YFSETQ. The CDR3 runs 15 residues. V dropped 5 bases and J dropped 2 bases, with 14 bases sitting between them. CDR3 sequence (DNA): TGCGCCAGCAGTTCGGTTGCGGGGGGCAATCAGCCCCAGCATTTT. Translation gives CASSSVAGGNQPQHF.

This clonotype came up a few times. This rearrangement joins TRBV4-3 to TRBJ2-7; 7 bases map to TRBD2. Germline V gene data show CDR1 as LGHNA and CDR2 as YSLEER. This CDR3 has 15 residues. V dropped 4 bases and J dropped 3; count of bases not matched to a gene: 9. The CDR3: CASSPVREGLYEQYF. Written as DNA, the CDR3 is TGCGCCAGCAGCCCAGTAAGGGAGGGCCTCTACGAGCAGTACTTC.